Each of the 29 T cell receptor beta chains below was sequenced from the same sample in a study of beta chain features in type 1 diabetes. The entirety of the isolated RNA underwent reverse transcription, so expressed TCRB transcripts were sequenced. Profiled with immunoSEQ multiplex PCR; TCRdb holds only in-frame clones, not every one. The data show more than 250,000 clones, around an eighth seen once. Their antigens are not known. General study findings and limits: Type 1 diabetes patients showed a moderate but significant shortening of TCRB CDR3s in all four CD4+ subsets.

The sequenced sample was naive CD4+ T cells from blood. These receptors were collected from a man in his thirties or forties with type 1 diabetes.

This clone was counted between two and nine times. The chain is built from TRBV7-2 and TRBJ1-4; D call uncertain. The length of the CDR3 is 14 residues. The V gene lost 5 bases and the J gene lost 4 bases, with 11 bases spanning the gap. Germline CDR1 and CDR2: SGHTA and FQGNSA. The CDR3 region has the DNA TGTGCCAGCAGCCTCGACATTGGTAATGAAAAACTGTTTTTT. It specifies CASSLDIGNEKLFF.

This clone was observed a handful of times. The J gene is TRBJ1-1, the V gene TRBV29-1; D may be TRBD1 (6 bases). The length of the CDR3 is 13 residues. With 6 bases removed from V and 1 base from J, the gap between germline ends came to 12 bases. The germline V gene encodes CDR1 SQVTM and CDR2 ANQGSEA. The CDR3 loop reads CSVQRQENTEAFF. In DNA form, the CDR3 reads TGCAGCGTCCAACGACAGGAGAACACTGAAGCTTTCTTT.

The CDR3 loop is CASSQKTSVQAHNEQFF. The DNA of the CDR3 is TGTGCCAGCAGCCAAAAGACTAGCGTCCAGGCCCACAATGAGCAGTTCTTC. This chain links TRBV9 with TRBJ2-1, with 8 bases lining up with TRBD2. From germline, CDR1 is SGDLS and CDR2 YYNGEE. V trimming: 4 bases; J trimming: 5 bases; junction bases outside the gene matches: 14. CDR3 length: 17 residues.

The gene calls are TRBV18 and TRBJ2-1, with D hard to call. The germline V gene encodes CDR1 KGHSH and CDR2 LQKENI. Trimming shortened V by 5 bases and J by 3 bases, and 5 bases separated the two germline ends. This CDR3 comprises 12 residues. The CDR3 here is CASSSNYNEQFF. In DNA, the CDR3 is TGTGCCAGCTCATCAAACTACAATGAGCAGTTCTTC.

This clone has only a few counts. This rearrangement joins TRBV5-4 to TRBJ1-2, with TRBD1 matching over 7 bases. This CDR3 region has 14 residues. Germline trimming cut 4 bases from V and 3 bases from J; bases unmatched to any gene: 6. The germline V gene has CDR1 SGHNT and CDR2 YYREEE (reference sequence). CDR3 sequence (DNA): TGTGCCAGCAGCCCAGGACAGGAGCACTATGGCTACACCTTC. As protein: CASSPGQEHYGYTF.

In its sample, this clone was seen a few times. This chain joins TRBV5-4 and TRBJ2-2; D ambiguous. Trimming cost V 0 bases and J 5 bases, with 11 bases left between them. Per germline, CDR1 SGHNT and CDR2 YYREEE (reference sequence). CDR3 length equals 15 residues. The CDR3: CASSLAFGGTGELFF. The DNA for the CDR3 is TGTGCCAGCAGCTTGGCGTTTGGCGGAACCGGGGAGCTGTTTTTT.

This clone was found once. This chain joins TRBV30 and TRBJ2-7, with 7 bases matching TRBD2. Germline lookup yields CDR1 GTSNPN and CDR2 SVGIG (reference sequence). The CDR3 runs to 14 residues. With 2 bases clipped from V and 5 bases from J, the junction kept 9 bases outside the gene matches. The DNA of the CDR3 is TGTGCCTGGAGTCTTGGGTCGGGAGGTAACGAGCAGTACTTC. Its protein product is CAWSLGSGGNEQYF.

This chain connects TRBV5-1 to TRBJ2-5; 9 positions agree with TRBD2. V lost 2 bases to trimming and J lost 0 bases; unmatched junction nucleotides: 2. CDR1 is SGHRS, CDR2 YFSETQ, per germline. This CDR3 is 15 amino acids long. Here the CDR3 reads CASSLLAGHQETQYF. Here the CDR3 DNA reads TGCGCCAGCAGCTTACTAGCGGGCCACCAAGAGACCCAGTACTTC.

This CDR3 reads CASSRIAGSSYEQYF. CDR3 DNA sequence: TGTGCCAGCAGCCGAATAGCGGGAAGCTCCTACGAGCAGTACTTC. The chain links TRBV4-2 to TRBJ2-7; 8 nucleotides align to TRBD2. The CDR3 loop spans 15 amino acids. V shed 4 bases and J 0 bases; nucleotides not matched to a gene: 5. Germline V CDR1 and CDR2: LGHNA, YNFKEQ.

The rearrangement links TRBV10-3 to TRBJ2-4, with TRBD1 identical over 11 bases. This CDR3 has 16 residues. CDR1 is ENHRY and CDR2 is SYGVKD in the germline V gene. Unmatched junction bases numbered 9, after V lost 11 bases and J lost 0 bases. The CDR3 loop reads CAVGGTGGLAKNIQYF. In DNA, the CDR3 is TGTGCCGTTGGGGGGACAGGGGGATTAGCCAAAAACATTCAGTACTTC.

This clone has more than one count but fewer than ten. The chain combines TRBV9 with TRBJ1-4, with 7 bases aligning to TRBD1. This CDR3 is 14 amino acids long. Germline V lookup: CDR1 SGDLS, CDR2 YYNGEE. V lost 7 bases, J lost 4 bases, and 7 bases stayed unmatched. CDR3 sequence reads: CASGRTGYNEKLFF. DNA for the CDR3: TGTGCCAGCGGGAGGACAGGATATAATGAAAAACTGTTTTTT. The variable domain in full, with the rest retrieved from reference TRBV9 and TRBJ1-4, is DSGVTQTPKHLITATGQRVTLRCSPRSGDLSVYWYQQSLDQGLQFLIQYYNGEERAKGNILERFSAQQFPDLHSELNLSSLELGDSALYFCASGRTGYNEKLFFGSGTQLSVL.

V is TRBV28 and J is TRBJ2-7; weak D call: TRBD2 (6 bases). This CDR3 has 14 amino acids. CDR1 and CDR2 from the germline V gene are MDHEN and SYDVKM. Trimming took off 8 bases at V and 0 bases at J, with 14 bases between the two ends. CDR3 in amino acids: CASGPAGSSYEQYF. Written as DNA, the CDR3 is TGTGCCAGCGGTCCAGCCGGGAGCTCCTACGAGCAGTACTTC.

CDR3 in DNA: TGCAGCGTTGAAGATCCCGGGAGGACAGATACGCAGTATTTT. Its translation: CSVEDPGRTDTQYF. This chain links TRBV29-1 with TRBJ2-3; 7 bases map to TRBD2. V was pared by 0 bases and J by 3 bases, with 3 bases of the junction left unmatched. The CDR3 loop spans 14 amino acids. Germline V gives CDR1 SQVTM, CDR2 ANQGSEA.

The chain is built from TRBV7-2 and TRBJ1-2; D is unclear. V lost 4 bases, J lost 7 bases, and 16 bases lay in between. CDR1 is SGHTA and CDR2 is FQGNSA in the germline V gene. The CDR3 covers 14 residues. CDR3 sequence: CASSSQRGPAGYTF. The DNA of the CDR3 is TGTGCCAGCAGCTCCCAGCGAGGGCCGGCTGGCTACACCTTC.

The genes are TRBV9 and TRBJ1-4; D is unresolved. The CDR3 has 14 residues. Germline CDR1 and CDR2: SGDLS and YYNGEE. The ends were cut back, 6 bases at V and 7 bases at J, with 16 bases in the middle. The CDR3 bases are TGTGCCAGCACCCCCGACGGGTCGAGTGAAAAACTGTTTTTT. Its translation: CASTPDGSSEKLFF.

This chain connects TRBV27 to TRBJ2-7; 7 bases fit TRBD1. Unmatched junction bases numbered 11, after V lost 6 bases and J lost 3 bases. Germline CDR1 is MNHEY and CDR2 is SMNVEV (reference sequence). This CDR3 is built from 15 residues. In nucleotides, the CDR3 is TGTGCCAGCAGCCGGCACCAGGGGGTCGACTACGAGCAGTACTTC. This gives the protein CASSRHQGVDYEQYF.

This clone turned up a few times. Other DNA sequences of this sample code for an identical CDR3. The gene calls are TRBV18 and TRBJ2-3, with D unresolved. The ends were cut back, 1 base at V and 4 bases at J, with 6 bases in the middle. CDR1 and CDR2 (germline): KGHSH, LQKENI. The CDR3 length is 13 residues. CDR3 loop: CASSPLAADTQYF. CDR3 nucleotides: TGTGCCAGCTCACCACTGGCCGCAGATACGCAGTATTTT.

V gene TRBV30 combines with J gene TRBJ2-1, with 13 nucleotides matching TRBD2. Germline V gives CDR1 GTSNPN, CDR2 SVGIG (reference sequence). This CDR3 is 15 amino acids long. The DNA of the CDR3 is TGTGCTGCGTGGACTAGCGGGAGCTCCTACAATGAGCAGTTCTTC. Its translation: CAAWTSGSSYNEQFF.

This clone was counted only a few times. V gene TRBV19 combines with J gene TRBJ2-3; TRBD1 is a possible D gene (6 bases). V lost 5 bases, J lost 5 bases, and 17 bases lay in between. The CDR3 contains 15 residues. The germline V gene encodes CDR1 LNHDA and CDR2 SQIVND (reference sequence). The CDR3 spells CASSWSGDRRDTQYF. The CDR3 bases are TGTGCCAGTAGTTGGTCAGGGGATCGGAGAGATACGCAGTATTTT. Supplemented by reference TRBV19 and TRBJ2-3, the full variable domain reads DGGITQSPKYLFRKEGQNVTLSCEQNLNHDAMYWYRQDPGQGLRLIYYSQIVNDFQKGDIAEGYSVSREKKESFPLTVTSAQKNPTAFYLCASSWSGDRRDTQYFGPGTRLTVL.

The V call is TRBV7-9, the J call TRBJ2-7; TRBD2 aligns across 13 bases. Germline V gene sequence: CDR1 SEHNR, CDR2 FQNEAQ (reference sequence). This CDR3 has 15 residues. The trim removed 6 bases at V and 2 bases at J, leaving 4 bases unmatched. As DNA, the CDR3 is TGTGCCAGCAGTTCGGGACTAGCGGGAACCTACGAGCAGTACTTC. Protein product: CASSSGLAGTYEQYF.

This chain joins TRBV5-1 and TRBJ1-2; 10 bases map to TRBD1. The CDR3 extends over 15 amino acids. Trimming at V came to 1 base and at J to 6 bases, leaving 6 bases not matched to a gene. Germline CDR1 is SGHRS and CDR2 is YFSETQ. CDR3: CASSLMQGQGDGYTF. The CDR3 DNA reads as TGCGCCAGCAGCTTGATGCAAGGACAGGGGGATGGCTACACCTTC. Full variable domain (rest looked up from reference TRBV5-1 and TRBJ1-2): KAGVTQTPRYLIKTRGQQVTLSCSPISGHRSVSWYQQTPGQGLQFLFEYFSETQRNKGNFPGRFSGRQFSNSRSEMNVSTLELGDSALYLCASSLMQGQGDGYTFGSGTRLTVV.

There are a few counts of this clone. CDR3 residues: CASSIPGRGTQYF. CDR3 coding DNA: TGTGCCAGTAGTATCCCAGGCAGGGGTACGCAGTATTTT. The V call is TRBV19, the J call TRBJ2-3; a possible D gene is TRBD1 (6 bases). The CDR3 consists of 13 residues. The V end was cut by 3 bases, the J end by 8 bases, with 12 bases between. CDR1 is LNHDA, CDR2 SQIVND, per germline (reference sequence). Full variable domain (rest looked up from reference TRBV19 and TRBJ2-3): DGGITQSPKYLFRKEGQNVTLSCEQNLNHDAMYWYRQDPGQGLRLIYYSQIVNDFQKGDIAEGYSVSREKKESFPLTVTSAQKNPTAFYLCASSIPGRGTQYFGPGTRLTVL.

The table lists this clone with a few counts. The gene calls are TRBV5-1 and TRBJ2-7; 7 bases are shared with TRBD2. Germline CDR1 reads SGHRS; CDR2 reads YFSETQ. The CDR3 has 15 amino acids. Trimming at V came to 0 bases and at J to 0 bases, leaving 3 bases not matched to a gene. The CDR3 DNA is TGCGCCAGCAGCTTGGACGGGGGGAGCTCCTACGAGCAGTACTTC. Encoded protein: CASSLDGGSSYEQYF.

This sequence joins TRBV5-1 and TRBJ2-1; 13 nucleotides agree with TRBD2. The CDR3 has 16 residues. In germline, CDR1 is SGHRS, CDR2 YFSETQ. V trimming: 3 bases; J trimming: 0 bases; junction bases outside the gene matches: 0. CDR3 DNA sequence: TGCGCCAGCAGCTGGACTAGCGGGAGCTCCTACAATGAGCAGTTCTTC. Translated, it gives CASSWTSGSSYNEQFF.

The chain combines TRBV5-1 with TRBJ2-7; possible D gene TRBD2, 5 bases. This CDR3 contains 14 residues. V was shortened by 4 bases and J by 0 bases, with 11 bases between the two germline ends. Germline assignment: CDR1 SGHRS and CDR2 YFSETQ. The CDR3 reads CASSGGRNSYEQYF. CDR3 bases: TGCGCCAGCAGCGGAGGCAGAAACTCCTACGAGCAGTACTTC.

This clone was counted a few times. The CDR3 DNA sequence: TGTGCCAGTAGTAGCCGGGACAGCTCCTACGAGCAGTACTTC. Encoded protein: CASSSRDSSYEQYF. This chain joins TRBV19 and TRBJ2-7; 7 nucleotides match TRBD1. V lost 4 bases and J lost 0; bases outside the gene matches: 3. Germline CDR1 is LNHDA and CDR2 is SQIVND (reference sequence). This CDR3 comprises 14 residues. Full variable domain (remainder filled in from reference TRBV19 and TRBJ2-7): DGGITQSPKYLFRKEGQNVTLSCEQNLNHDAMYWYRQDPGQGLRLIYYSQIVNDFQKGDIAEGYSVSREKKESFPLTVTSAQKNPTAFYLCASSSRDSSYEQYFGPGTRLTVT.

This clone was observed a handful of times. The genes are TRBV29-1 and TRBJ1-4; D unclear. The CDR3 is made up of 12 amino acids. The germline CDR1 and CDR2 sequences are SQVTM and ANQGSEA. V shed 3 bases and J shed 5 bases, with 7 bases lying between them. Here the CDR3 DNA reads TGCAGCGTTGAGGAGCGAAATGAAAAACTGTTTTTT. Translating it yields CSVEERNEKLFF.

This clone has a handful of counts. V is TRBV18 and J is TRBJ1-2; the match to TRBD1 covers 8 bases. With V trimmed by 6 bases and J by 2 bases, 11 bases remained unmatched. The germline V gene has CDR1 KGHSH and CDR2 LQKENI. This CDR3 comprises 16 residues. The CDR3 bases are TGTGCCAGCTCCCCGGACAGGGCCGTGCGGAACTATGGCTACACCTTC. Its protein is CASSPDRAVRNYGYTF.

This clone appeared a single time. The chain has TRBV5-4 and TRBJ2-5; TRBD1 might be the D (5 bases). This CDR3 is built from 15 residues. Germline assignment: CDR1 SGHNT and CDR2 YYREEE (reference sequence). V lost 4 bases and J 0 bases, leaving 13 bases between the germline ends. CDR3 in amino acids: CASSRGAGYQETQYF. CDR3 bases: TGTGCCAGCAGCAGGGGCGCAGGGTACCAAGAGACCCAGTACTTC. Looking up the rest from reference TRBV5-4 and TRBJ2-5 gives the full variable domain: ETGVTQSPTHLIKTRGQQVTLRCSSQSGHNTVSWYQQALGQGPQFIFQYYREEENGRGNFPPRFSGLQFPNYSSELNVNALELDDSALYLCASSRGAGYQETQYFGPGTRLLVL.